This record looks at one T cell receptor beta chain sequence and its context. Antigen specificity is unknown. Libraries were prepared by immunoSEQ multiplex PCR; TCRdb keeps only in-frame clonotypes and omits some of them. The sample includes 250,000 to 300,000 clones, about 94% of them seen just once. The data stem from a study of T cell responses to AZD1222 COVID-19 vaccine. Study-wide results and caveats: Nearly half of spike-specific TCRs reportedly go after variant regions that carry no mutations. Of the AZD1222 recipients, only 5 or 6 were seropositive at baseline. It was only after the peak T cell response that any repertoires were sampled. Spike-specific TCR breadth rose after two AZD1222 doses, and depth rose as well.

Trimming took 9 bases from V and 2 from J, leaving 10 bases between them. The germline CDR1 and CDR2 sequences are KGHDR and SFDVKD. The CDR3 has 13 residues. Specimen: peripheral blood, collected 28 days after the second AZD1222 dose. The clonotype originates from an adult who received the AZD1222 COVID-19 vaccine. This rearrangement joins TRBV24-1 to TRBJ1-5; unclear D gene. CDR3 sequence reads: CATSRVGNQPQHF. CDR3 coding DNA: TGTGCCACCTCAAGGGTCGGCAATCAGCCCCAGCATTTT.